Listed here are 2 T cell receptor beta chains from one sample, sequenced in a study of PD-1 blockade in mismatch repair-deficient tumors. TCRdb's copy holds only in-frame clones and misses some; the assay was immunoSEQ multiplex PCR. Among approximately 37,000 clones listed, roughly 85% were seen once. Sample: peripheral blood, taken 75 to 85 weeks after starting pembrolizumab. These receptors originate from an adult with mismatch repair-deficient cancer.

This chain links TRBV11-2 with TRBJ2-7, with 12 nucleotides matching TRBD2. V was pared by 5 bases and J by 0 bases, with 14 bases of the junction left unmatched. The CDR3 covers 19 residues. Germline V gene sequence: CDR1 SGHAT, CDR2 FQNNGV. CDR3: CASSVALTSGRPLSYEQYF. CDR3 bases: TGTGCCAGCAGCGTTGCCTTGACTAGCGGGAGACCCCTCTCCTACGAGCAGTACTTC.

To note about this clone: Mismatch with germline at one junction end may stem from a read error. This chain uses TRBV7-7 with TRBJ2-1; a weak D match, TRBD2 (6 bases). The germline CDR1 and CDR2 sequences are SSHAT and FNYEAQ (reference sequence). CDR3 length: 16 residues. CDR3 in DNA: TGTGCTAGCAGCCGGGACTTCTCTAGCTCCTACAATGAGCAGTTCTTC. The encoded protein is CASSRDFSSSYNEQFF.